The rows below give T cell receptor beta chains drawn from one sample of a study of beta chain features in type 1 diabetes. The table came from immunoSEQ multiplex PCR; TCRdb's copy has only in-frame clones and leaves some out. The sample records 50,000 to 65,000 clones, around 40% being singletons. Sample: Tregs from blood. The receptors here all came from a man aged 30 to 39 with type 1 diabetes. Both conserved end residues are part of each CDR3. A D gene is named only where the DNA matches it firmly. Clone size is shown for a subset of rows, as once, few, many or a class of expanded clone.

v_call: TRBV6-1; j_call: TRBJ1-2; clone_size: -; d_call: -; cdr3_nt: TGTGCCAGTCGACAGATGCAAGGCTACACCTTC; cdr3_aa: CASRQMQGYTF
v_call: TRBV2; j_call: TRBJ2-7; clone_size: few; d_call: TRBD2; cdr3_nt: TGTGCCAGCACCAGCGGGGAGTCCTACGAGCAGTACTTC; cdr3_aa: CASTSGESYEQYF
v_call: TRBV28; j_call: TRBJ2-5; clone_size: -; d_call: TRBD2; cdr3_nt: TGTGCCAGCAGTTTATTTGGGACTAGCCGGGAGACCCAGTACTTC; cdr3_aa: CASSLFGTSRETQYF
v_call: TRBV6-1; j_call: TRBJ1-1; clone_size: few; d_call: -; cdr3_nt: TGTGCCAGCAGTTCCCGGACTCTCACTGAAGCTTTCTTT; cdr3_aa: CASSSRTLTEAFF
v_call: TRBV2; j_call: TRBJ2-3; clone_size: -; d_call: TRBD2; cdr3_nt: TGTGCCAGCAAGACTAGCGGGACCTCAGATACGCAGTATTTT; cdr3_aa: CASKTSGTSDTQYF
v_call: TRBV27; j_call: TRBJ2-3; clone_size: -; d_call: TRBD2; cdr3_nt: TGTGCCAGCAGTTTACTGGCGGGAGTACCAGATACGCAGTATTTT; cdr3_aa: CASSLLAGVPDTQYF
v_call: TRBV20-1; j_call: TRBJ2-1; clone_size: few; d_call: -; cdr3_nt: TGCAGTGCTAGTCCCCCTCTCGGGGTCTTC; cdr3_aa: CSASPPLGVF
v_call: TRBV25-1; j_call: TRBJ1-4; clone_size: few; d_call: TRBD1; cdr3_nt: TGTGCCAGCAGCGCCGGGACAGGGATCGGAGATGAAAAACTGTTTTTT; cdr3_aa: CASSAGTGIGDEKLFF
v_call: TRBV28; j_call: TRBJ1-5; clone_size: -; d_call: -; cdr3_nt: TGTGCCAGCAGTCGACAGAACAATCAGCCCCAGCATTTT; cdr3_aa: CASSRQNNQPQHF
v_call: TRBV30; j_call: TRBJ2-2; clone_size: -; d_call: -; cdr3_nt: TGTGCCTGGAGTGTTAAGGGGACCGGGGAGCTGTTTTTT; cdr3_aa: CAWSVKGTGELFF
v_call: TRBV28; j_call: TRBJ2-7; clone_size: -; d_call: TRBD1; cdr3_nt: TGTGCCAGCAGGCGACAGGGAAACTCCTACGAGCAGTACTTC; cdr3_aa: CASRRQGNSYEQYF
v_call: TRBV10-3; j_call: TRBJ1-2; clone_size: few; d_call: -; cdr3_nt: TGTGCCATCAGTCCCGATGGACAGAGAAGGGGCTACACCTTC; cdr3_aa: CAISPDGQRRGYTF
v_call: TRBV19; j_call: TRBJ2-1; clone_size: -; d_call: TRBD2; cdr3_nt: TGTGCCAGTAGTCCGACTAGCGGGAGCTACAATGAGCAGTTCTTC; cdr3_aa: CASSPTSGSYNEQFF
v_call: TRBV19; j_call: TRBJ1-3; clone_size: -; d_call: TRBD1; cdr3_nt: TGTGCCAGTAGTACGGGACAGCCTGGAAACACCATATATTTT; cdr3_aa: CASSTGQPGNTIYF
v_call: TRBV2; j_call: TRBJ1-4; clone_size: few; d_call: TRBD1; cdr3_nt: TGTGCCAGCAGGGACAGGGCTGAAAAACTGTTTTTT; cdr3_aa: CASRDRAEKLFF
v_call: TRBV7-9; j_call: TRBJ2-1; clone_size: -; d_call: TRBD1; cdr3_nt: TGTGCCAGCAGCTTAGTGGGACAGGGGAGTGGGGAGCAGTTCTTC; cdr3_aa: CASSLVGQGSGEQFF
v_call: TRBV6-6; j_call: TRBJ1-5; clone_size: few; d_call: -; cdr3_nt: TGTGCCAGCAGTTCCGGGACACTAGATCAGCCCCAGCATTTT; cdr3_aa: CASSSGTLDQPQHF
v_call: TRBV28; j_call: TRBJ2-1; clone_size: -; d_call: TRBD1; cdr3_nt: TGTGCCAGCAGCCAAATAGGGACAGGGGGCAATGAGCAGTTCTTC; cdr3_aa: CASSQIGTGGNEQFF
v_call: TRBV18; j_call: TRBJ1-5; clone_size: -; d_call: TRBD1; cdr3_nt: TGTGCCAGCCGACAGGGAAGAAATCAGCCCCAGCATTTT; cdr3_aa: CASRQGRNQPQHF
v_call: TRBV6-6; j_call: TRBJ2-1; clone_size: few; d_call: TRBD2; cdr3_nt: TGTGCCAGCAGTTACCGGGGGGGGGACTACAATGAGCAGTTCTTC; cdr3_aa: CASSYRGGDYNEQFF
v_call: TRBV28; j_call: TRBJ1-1; clone_size: -; d_call: -; cdr3_nt: TGTGCCAGCAGTTTCTCCGCCAGCGATGAAGCTTTCTTT; cdr3_aa: CASSFSASDEAFF
v_call: TRBV9; j_call: TRBJ2-3; clone_size: few; d_call: -; cdr3_nt: TGTGCCAGCAGCGTAGGGGCAGTTAGCACAGATACGCAGTATTTT; cdr3_aa: CASSVGAVSTDTQYF
v_call: TRBV15; j_call: TRBJ1-2; clone_size: -; d_call: TRBD1; cdr3_nt: TGTGCCACCAGCAGTGGGACAGGAGGCTATGGCTACACCTTC; cdr3_aa: CATSSGTGGYGYTF
v_call: TRBV27; j_call: TRBJ1-1; clone_size: -; d_call: -; cdr3_nt: TGTGCCAGCAGTTTTCTACGGGGGACGGGAATGAACACTGAAGCTTTCTTT; cdr3_aa: CASSFLRGTGMNTEAFF
v_call: TRBV28; j_call: TRBJ2-1; clone_size: medium-sized; d_call: TRBD2; cdr3_nt: TGTGCCAGCAGTTCGGCAAGCGGGGTCTCCTACAATGAGCAGTTCTTC; cdr3_aa: CASSSASGVSYNEQFF
v_call: TRBV5-6; j_call: TRBJ2-7; clone_size: -; d_call: -; cdr3_nt: TGTGCCAGCAGCTTGGCCCCTACCGACGAGCAGTACTTC; cdr3_aa: CASSLAPTDEQYF
v_call: TRBV7-9; j_call: TRBJ2-7; clone_size: -; d_call: -; cdr3_nt: TGTGCCAGCAGCTTAGGCCAGGGGTACTACGAGCAGTACTTC; cdr3_aa: CASSLGQGYYEQYF
v_call: TRBV25-1; j_call: TRBJ2-1; clone_size: -; d_call: TRBD1; cdr3_nt: TGTGCCAGCAGTGCAGATGCCGGGACAGGGGGCGAATCGACCATCTTC; cdr3_aa: CASSADAGTGGESTIF
v_call: TRBV10-3; j_call: TRBJ1-5; clone_size: -; d_call: -; cdr3_nt: TGTGCCATGGGGTCGCGGGGCAATCAGCCCCAGCATTTT; cdr3_aa: CAMGSRGNQPQHF
v_call: TRBV5-1; j_call: TRBJ2-7; clone_size: few; d_call: TRBD1; cdr3_nt: TGCGCCAGCAGCCCCGGACAGGGTCTCTACGAGCAGTACTTC; cdr3_aa: CASSPGQGLYEQYF
v_call: TRBV7-2; j_call: TRBJ1-5; clone_size: -; d_call: TRBD1; cdr3_nt: TGTGCCAGCAGCTTCGGACAGGACCAGCCCCAGCATTTT; cdr3_aa: CASSFGQDQPQHF
v_call: TRBV29-1; j_call: TRBJ1-5; clone_size: -; d_call: TRBD1; cdr3_nt: TGCAGCGCCACAGGGGGGGTCAATCAGCCCCAGCATTTT; cdr3_aa: CSATGGVNQPQHF
v_call: TRBV12-5; j_call: TRBJ2-1; clone_size: few; d_call: -; cdr3_nt: TGTGCTAGTACAAGAAGATCCTACAGACCCTCGAATGAGCAGTTCTTC; cdr3_aa: CASTRRSYRPSNEQFF
v_call: TRBV7-3; j_call: TRBJ2-5; clone_size: -; d_call: -; cdr3_nt: TGTGCCAGCGGGGACTCGCCGGGGGAGACCCAGTACTTC; cdr3_aa: CASGDSPGETQYF
v_call: TRBV7-2; j_call: TRBJ2-5; clone_size: -; d_call: -; cdr3_nt: TGTGCCAGCAGCCGAGGACTGGGGTACCAAGAGACCCAGTACTTC; cdr3_aa: CASSRGLGYQETQYF
v_call: TRBV5-6; j_call: TRBJ2-1; clone_size: -; d_call: -; cdr3_nt: TGTGCCAGCAGCTTGGACGTGGGGACTGGAAACAATGAGCAGTTCTTC; cdr3_aa: CASSLDVGTGNNEQFF
v_call: TRBV7-9; j_call: TRBJ1-3; clone_size: -; d_call: -; cdr3_nt: TGTGCCAGCAGCCCTTATGGGCCCGTCGGAAACACCATATATTTT; cdr3_aa: CASSPYGPVGNTIYF
v_call: TRBV10-3; j_call: TRBJ1-5; clone_size: few; d_call: TRBD1; cdr3_nt: TGTGCCATCAGTACCGGGACAGGGGGCGACCAGCCCCAGCATTTT; cdr3_aa: CAISTGTGGDQPQHF
v_call: TRBV6-5; j_call: TRBJ2-3; clone_size: -; d_call: -; cdr3_nt: TGTGCCAGCATGATCGCGGATACGCAGTATTTT; cdr3_aa: CASMIADTQYF
v_call: TRBV9; j_call: TRBJ2-1; clone_size: -; d_call: -; cdr3_nt: TGTGCCAGCAGCGGACAAGCGGGCTCCAGGAACAATGAGCAGTTCTTC; cdr3_aa: CASSGQAGSRNNEQFF
v_call: TRBV2; j_call: TRBJ1-3; clone_size: -; d_call: -; cdr3_nt: TGTGCCAGTTGCGTTGACAGTGTGTTTGGAAACACCATATATTTT; cdr3_aa: CASCVDSVFGNTIYF
v_call: TRBV7-2; j_call: TRBJ2-3; clone_size: few; d_call: -; cdr3_nt: TGTGCCAGCAGCACACTAGCAAGGAGGTATACGCAGTATTTT; cdr3_aa: CASSTLARRYTQYF
v_call: TRBV19; j_call: TRBJ1-1; clone_size: few; d_call: -; cdr3_nt: TGTGCCAGTATCCCCCACCCGACGGGACTTAACACTGAAGCTTTCTTT; cdr3_aa: CASIPHPTGLNTEAFF
v_call: TRBV5-1; j_call: TRBJ2-5; clone_size: -; d_call: TRBD2; cdr3_nt: TGCGCCAGCAGCTTGAGGACTAGCCTACAAGAGACCCAGTACTTC; cdr3_aa: CASSLRTSLQETQYF
v_call: TRBV28; j_call: TRBJ2-7; clone_size: -; d_call: TRBD1; cdr3_nt: TGTGCCAGCAGTTTGGAGGGACAGGGGGCCTACGAGCAGTACTTC; cdr3_aa: CASSLEGQGAYEQYF
v_call: TRBV28; j_call: TRBJ2-5; clone_size: few; d_call: -; cdr3_nt: TGTGCCAGCACAAGGGGCTCAGGGGTAGAGACCCAGTACTTC; cdr3_aa: CASTRGSGVETQYF
v_call: TRBV5-1; j_call: TRBJ2-3; clone_size: few; d_call: TRBD2; cdr3_nt: TGCGCCAGCAGCTTGGCCGCCAGGGCTAGCGGGATCACAGATACGCAGTATTTT; cdr3_aa: CASSLAARASGITDTQYF
v_call: TRBV9; j_call: TRBJ1-1; clone_size: -; d_call: -; cdr3_nt: TGTGCCAGCAGCGTAGCCAGGGCGAAAAGAAACACTGAAGCTTTCTTT; cdr3_aa: CASSVARAKRNTEAFF
v_call: TRBV4-3; j_call: TRBJ2-3; clone_size: -; d_call: -; cdr3_nt: TGCGCCAGCAGCCAAGATTTCCCGTCGGCGGGTAGCACAGATACGCAGTATTTT; cdr3_aa: CASSQDFPSAGSTDTQYF
v_call: TRBV5-1; j_call: TRBJ2-1; clone_size: few; d_call: -; cdr3_nt: TGCGCCAGCAGCTTGACTAACTACGACAATGAGCAGTTCTTC; cdr3_aa: CASSLTNYDNEQFF
v_call: TRBV14; j_call: TRBJ1-2; clone_size: few; d_call: -; cdr3_nt: TGTGCCAGCAGCCAAGTTGGGTCGGGACTTGACTATGGCTACACCTTC; cdr3_aa: CASSQVGSGLDYGYTF
v_call: TRBV7-2; j_call: TRBJ1-6; clone_size: few; d_call: TRBD1; cdr3_nt: TGTGCCAGCAGCTTCGACAGGGCTTATAATTCACCCCTCCACTTT; cdr3_aa: CASSFDRAYNSPLHF
v_call: TRBV7-8; j_call: TRBJ2-2; clone_size: -; d_call: -; cdr3_nt: TGTGCCAGCAGCTTAACCCCTGGTGGTGCGTCGAGCACCGGGGAGCTGTTTTTT; cdr3_aa: CASSLTPGGASSTGELFF
v_call: TRBV6-6; j_call: TRBJ2-5; clone_size: -; d_call: TRBD2; cdr3_nt: TGTGCCAGCAGTTACGGGACTAGCGGGATAGGAGAGACCCAGTACTTC; cdr3_aa: CASSYGTSGIGETQYF
v_call: TRBV10-3; j_call: TRBJ2-5; clone_size: -; d_call: -; cdr3_nt: TGTGCCATCAGTGCTATTGACAGGAACCAAGAGACCCAGTACTTC; cdr3_aa: CAISAIDRNQETQYF
v_call: TRBV7-2; j_call: TRBJ2-3; clone_size: few; d_call: -; cdr3_nt: TGTGCCAGCAGCTTAGGGCGGGTAGCGGCCACTAGCACAGATACGCAGTATTTT; cdr3_aa: CASSLGRVAATSTDTQYF
v_call: TRBV9; j_call: TRBJ2-1; clone_size: -; d_call: TRBD2; cdr3_nt: TGTGCCAGCAGCTTTCGGAGCGGGATAAGGTACAATGAGCAGTTCTTC; cdr3_aa: CASSFRSGIRYNEQFF
v_call: TRBV18; j_call: TRBJ1-5; clone_size: -; d_call: TRBD1; cdr3_nt: TGTGCCAGCTCACCGGGACAGGTGAATCAGCCCCAGCATTTT; cdr3_aa: CASSPGQVNQPQHF
v_call: TRBV25-1; j_call: TRBJ2-7; clone_size: few; d_call: -; cdr3_nt: TGTGCCAGCAGGGAGGGGGGGGAGCAGTACTTC; cdr3_aa: CASREGGEQYF